The 20 T cell receptor beta chains below were found in one sample sequenced in a study of T cells after yellow fever vaccination. One entry per CDR3 protein results from TCRdb running MiXCR on the 5' RACE reads. The sample contains more than 200,000 distinct CDR3 sequences, approximately 3.8% of which appear only once. The input for sequencing was PBMCs, taken 15 days after the yellow fever booster vaccination. These receptors came from a man aged 18-30 years who received the YFV17D yellow fever vaccine.

The table lists this clonotype with many counts. The chain is built from TRBV12-3 or TRBV12-4 and TRBJ2-3; 9 nucleotides match TRBD1. The CDR3 runs to 15 residues. V shed 4 bases and J 8 bases; nucleotides not matched to a gene: 10. The CDR3 loop is CASSSQQGARGTQYF. As DNA, the CDR3 is TGTGCCAGCAGTTCACAACAGGGGGCGCGGGGTACGCAGTATTTT.

V and J are TRBV24-1 and TRBJ2-3, with a weak D call TRBD1 (5 bases). CDR1 is KGHDR, CDR2 SFDVKD, per germline. Trimming removed 7 bases at V and 2 bases at J, with 9 bases between. This CDR3 spans 13 amino acids. Written as DNA, the CDR3 is TGTGCCACCAGCTGGGGCGACACAGATACGCAGTATTTT. Its translation: CATSWGDTDTQYF.

This clonotype has at least ten counts. J is TRBJ2-3 and V is TRBV6-2 or TRBV6-3, with TRBD2 matching 8 bases. V lost 6 bases to trimming and J lost 6 bases; unmatched junction nucleotides: 11. Germline CDR1 and CDR2: MNHEY and SVGEGT. The CDR3 length is 15 residues. The CDR3 sequence is CASSPLGGAVDTQYF. As DNA, the CDR3 is TGTGCCAGCAGCCCCCTCGGGGGGGCCGTGGATACGCAGTATTTT.

In this sample, this clonotype turned up many times. The CDR3 loop reads CASSLGNTVNTGELFF. Written as DNA, the CDR3 is TGTGCCAGCAGTTTGGGGAATACAGTAAACACCGGGGAGCTGTTTTTT. The rearrangement joins TRBV27 to TRBJ2-2, with no clear D. The germline gives CDR1 MNHEY, CDR2 SMNVEV (reference sequence). Trimming pared 3 bases from V and 2 bases from J, leaving 13 bases between. The CDR3 length is 16 residues.

About this clonotype itself: This may be a read error: a much more frequent sequence differs by one nucleotide. The chain carries TRBV10-1 and TRBJ1-1; possibly TRBD1 for D (5 bases). The CDR3 runs to 13 residues. Germline assignment: CDR1 WNHNN and CDR2 SYGVQD (reference sequence). CDR3 nucleotide sequence: TGCGCCAGCAGTGAGTCGGTCAACAGGAAAGCTTACTTT. This sequence encodes CASSESVNRKAYF.

This clonotype has at least ten counts. The chain's CDR3 is CASSLTRGSGGSSYNEQFF. CDR3 bases: TGTGCCAGCAGCTTAACCCGCGGGAGCGGGGGGAGCTCCTACAATGAGCAGTTCTTC. The chain has TRBV7-9 and TRBJ2-1, with TRBD2 identical over 9 bases. Trimming took 2 bases from V and 0 from J; bases not matched to a gene: 11. The CDR3 has 19 residues. Germline V CDR1 and CDR2: SEHNR, FQNEAQ (reference sequence).

This clonotype came up many times. The chain links TRBV3-1 to TRBJ2-5; 9 bases fit TRBD1. The CDR3 has 13 residues. The ends lost 6 bases at V and 7 bases at J; junction bases unmatched: 6. The V gene's germline CDR1 is LGHDT and CDR2 YNNKEL (reference sequence). CDR3 loop: CASSPDRGRTQYF. DNA of the CDR3: TGTGCCAGCAGTCCGGACAGGGGAAGGACCCAGTACTTC.

This clonotype was picked up many times. The gene calls are TRBV20-1 and TRBJ2-3; 9 nucleotides line up with TRBD1. CDR3 length: 14 amino acids. Germline values: CDR1 DFQATT, CDR2 SNEGSKA (reference sequence). J gave up 3 bases and V 5 bases, and 6 bases lay outside the gene matches. The CDR3 region has the DNA TGCAGTGCTCCTAGGACAGGGGTGACAGATACGCAGTATTTT. Translation gives CSAPRTGVTDTQYF.

This clonotype was observed a few times. This chain uses TRBV20-1 with TRBJ1-6, with a tentative D call TRBD1 (5 bases). Trimming took 4 bases from V and 4 from J, leaving 14 bases between them. The CDR3 extends over 15 amino acids. The V gene's germline CDR1 is DFQATT and CDR2 SNEGSKA (reference sequence). The CDR3 DNA sequence: TGCAGTGCTACCCGGGACGGAAATTATAATTCACCCCTCCACTTT. Residues: CSATRDGNYNSPLHF.

This clonotype was counted many times. J is TRBJ1-1 and V is TRBV18; D gene ambiguous. Germline assignment: CDR1 KGHSH and CDR2 LQKENI. V was pared by 3 bases and J by 4 bases, with 6 bases between. This CDR3 has 12 amino acids. The CDR3 DNA sequence: TGTGCCAGCTCACCCGTGGTCACTGAAGCTTTCTTT. Translated: CASSPVVTEAFF. Full variable domain (missing parts from reference TRBV18 and TRBJ1-1): NAGVMQNPRHLVRRRGQEARLRCSPMKGHSHVYWYRQLPEEGLKFMVYLQKENIIDESGMPKERFSAEFPKEGPSILRIQQVVRGDSAAYFCASSPVVTEAFFGQGTRLTVV.

Many counts were recorded for this clonotype. This chain connects TRBV19 to TRBJ2-2, with 7 bases fitting TRBD2. The CDR3 totals 15 residues. Germline V gives CDR1 LNHDA, CDR2 SQIVND (reference sequence). Trimming cost V 7 bases and J 4 bases; bases outside gene matches: 9. Written as DNA, the CDR3 is TGTGCCAGTAACCCGCCGGGACTAAGCACCGGGGAGCTGTTTTTT. Encoded protein: CASNPPGLSTGELFF.

The V gene is TRBV7-9, the J gene TRBJ2-2; TRBD2 is a possible D gene (7 bases). Trimming cost V 2 bases and J 4 bases, with 11 bases left between them. Germline CDR1 is SEHNR and CDR2 is FQNEAQ (reference sequence). The CDR3 is 15 residues long. The CDR3 protein is CASSLPGGLTGELFF. The CDR3, as DNA: TGTGCCAGCAGCTTACCGGGGGGCCTCACCGGGGAGCTGTTTTTT.

This clonotype was seen only a few times. V gene TRBV6-5 combines with J gene TRBJ2-3; perhaps TRBD2 as D (5 bases). Per the germline V gene, CDR1 is MNHEY and CDR2 is SVGAGI. The CDR3 runs to 13 residues. V was shortened by 6 bases and J by 5 bases, with 12 bases between the two germline ends. Here the CDR3 DNA reads TGTGCCAGCAGGGGAGAGTTTGGAGATACGCAGTATTTT. It yields the protein CASRGEFGDTQYF.

The table lists this clonotype with many counts. The chain uses TRBV7-2 and TRBJ2-5; 8 bases line up with TRBD1. CDR3 length equals 15 residues. In germline, CDR1 is SGHTA, CDR2 FQGNSA. Trimming cost V 3 bases and J 5 bases; bases outside gene matches: 8. This CDR3 is CASSFYQDRDETQYF. The DNA of the CDR3 is TGTGCCAGCAGCTTCTACCAGGACAGGGACGAGACCCAGTACTTC.

This clonotype has a count of ten or more. The chain carries TRBV4-1 and TRBJ2-5, with D perhaps matching TRBD1 (5 bases). The CDR3 consists of 15 residues. Trimming cost V 2 bases and J 0 bases, with 10 bases left between them. Germline CDR1 is MGHRA and CDR2 is YSYEKL. Written as DNA, the CDR3 is TGCGCCAGCAGCCAACCTGAGGACAACCAAGAGACCCAGTACTTC. Amino acids: CASSQPEDNQETQYF.

The CDR3 nucleotides are TGCGCCAGCAGCTTGGGGGACAGAAACCAAGAGACCCAGTACTTC. Its protein product is CASSLGDRNQETQYF. V usage is TRBV5-1 and J usage is TRBJ2-5, with TRBD1 matching over 7 bases. CDR1 and CDR2 (germline): SGHRS, YFSETQ. Unmatched junction bases numbered 2, after V lost 0 bases and J lost 0 bases. The CDR3 is 15 amino acids.

Many counts were recorded for this clonotype. The chain links TRBV6-5 to TRBJ1-6; 8 nucleotides agree with TRBD1. V lost 2 bases and J lost 10; bases outside the gene matches: 4. CDR1 is MNHEY, CDR2 SVGAGI, per germline. The CDR3 spans 14 residues. CDR3 amino acids: CASSYAQGVSPLHF. The DNA for the CDR3 is TGTGCCAGCAGTTACGCACAGGGGGTCTCACCCCTCCACTTT.

This clonotype showed up many times. The rearrangement uses TRBV12-3 or TRBV12-4 and TRBJ1-4; tentative D call: TRBD1 (5 bases). Trimming took 6 bases from V and 6 from J, leaving 8 bases between them. This CDR3 has 12 residues. The CDR3 DNA reads as TGTGCCAGCAGCCGGGGACATGAAAAACTGTTTTTT. Protein: CASSRGHEKLFF.

The sample holds many counts of this clonotype. The CDR3 bases are TGTGCCACCAGTGTTGGTCGGGAGCAGTTCTTC. This translates into CATSVGREQFF. The rearrangement joins TRBV24-1 to TRBJ2-1; D is uncertain. Trimming took off 5 bases at V and 10 bases at J, with 8 bases between the two ends. This CDR3 spans 11 amino acids. Germline assignment: CDR1 KGHDR and CDR2 SFDVKD.

This clonotype has a count of ten or more. The DNA for the CDR3 is TGTGCCAGCAGCAAAAGTGGGGGACAGGGGGACGGCTACACCTTC. This sequence encodes CASSKSGGQGDGYTF. V usage is TRBV21-1 and J usage is TRBJ1-2; TRBD1, the table's D call, was not compared with the DNA. TRBV21-1 is reported as a pseudogene. The CDR3 is 15 amino acids.